Included here is one T cell receptor (beta chain) sequence, with context. In the source study's methods: Amplification with reference gene primers provided the estimates of nucleated cell counts. This table comes from immunoSEQ multiplex PCR, and its TCRdb copy is limited to in-frame clones, with some not included. The V and J calls and clone size come from that table; D and trimming were worked out from the DNA. The table lists approximately 390,000 clones, approximately 90% of them singletons. Germline assignment: CDR1 MDHEN and CDR2 SYDVKM. The CDR3 runs 14 residues. V dropped 7 bases and J dropped 3; count of bases not matched to a gene: 8. This sample stems from a study of blood T cell repertoires in COVID-19. Study context: Specimens from acute and convalescent COVID-19 originated in the United States, Italy and Spain.

This study enrolled people aged roughly 18 to 89 from roughly 24 US geographic areas. Specimen: PBMCs or T cells enriched from blood (not recorded which). The chain employs TRBV28 and TRBJ1-1, with 7 bases fitting TRBD1. The receptor comes from a woman between 50 and 59 years old who had recovered from COVID-19. CDR3 region: CASNSGTAYTEAFF. As DNA, the CDR3 is TGTGCCAGCAATTCCGGGACAGCCTACACTGAAGCTTTCTTT.